The clone carrying this TCR beta chain appeared many times. The antigen remains unidentified. The CDR3 consists of 16 residues. CDR1 is DFQATT, CDR2 SNEGSKA, per germline (reference sequence). The V gene end was trimmed by 0 bases and the J gene end by 8 bases; junction bases not matched to a gene: 12. The sample originates from a study of CD8 T cells in ankylosing spondylitis. Generation of TCR beta libraries employed quantitative 5'-RACE incorporating molecular barcodes. Via MiXCR, TCRdb re-called the 5' RACE reads, giving one row per CDR3 protein. The repertoire has roughly 91,000 distinct CDR3 sequences, 7.5% to 9% of them found once; the top ten carry nearly 10%. Study-wide results and limits: Before this, some motif variants had been reported in reactive arthritis synovial fluid and blood.

The sequencing sample was made of blood, either unsorted or a sorted T cell fraction (not recorded which). The TCR was taken from a male donor with ankylosing spondylitis or in good health (not recorded which). This rearrangement joins TRBV20-1 to TRBJ1-4, with 7 bases matching TRBD1. The CDR3 here is CSARDRLTGKAEKLFF. The CDR3, as DNA: TGCAGTGCTAGAGATCGCCTGACAGGGAAGGCAGAAAAACTGTTTTTT.